Following are 31 T cell receptor beta chains from one sample sequenced in a study of blood T cell repertoires in COVID-19 (TCRdb year 2020). The method was the immunoSEQ multiplex PCR assay. The clones in this table, taken by TCRdb from immuneACCESS, are in-frame only. Not every clone is retained; where verified, under half of the shortfall comes from an unresolved V gene, and the cause of the rest is unknown. The sample yields about 240,000 clones; around 80% were counted once. Approximately 3.2% of the sample rests with the top ten. Sequencing was done on a sample of peripheral blood. These receptors were collected from a woman younger than 35 with acute or convalescent COVID-19.

The CDR3 nucleotides read TGTGCCAGCAGCTTAGAAGGACTAGCGGGACTTACTTCCGGGGAGCTGTTTTTT. Amino acid sequence: CASSLEGLAGLTSGELFF. J is TRBJ2-2 and V is TRBV7-2; 12 bases are shared with TRBD2. The germline gives CDR1 SGHTA, CDR2 FQGNSA. The V gene end was trimmed by 1 base and the J gene end by 6 bases; junction bases not matched to a gene: 9. The CDR3 totals 18 residues. Full variable domain (remainder filled in from reference TRBV7-2 and TRBJ2-2): GAGVSQSPSNKVTEKGKDVELRCDPISGHTALYWYRQSLGQGLEFLIYFQGNSAPDKSGLPSDRFSAERTGGSVSTLTIQRTQQEDSAVYLCASSLEGLAGLTSGELFFGEGSRLTVL.

The V call is TRBV28, the J call TRBJ2-3; maybe TRBD2 (7 bases). V lost 7 bases and J lost 0, with 14 bases in between. The CDR3 spans 15 residues. CDR1 and CDR2 (germline): MDHEN, SYDVKM. CDR3 DNA sequence: TGTGCCAGCACCTGGGGGGGGGCTAGCACAGATACGCAGTATTTT. The encoded protein is CASTWGGASTDTQYF.

The CDR3 region has the DNA TGTGCCAGCAGCATCGGACAGGGCGCCGGGGAGCTGTTTTTT. It specifies CASSIGQGAGELFF. The chain is built from TRBV9 and TRBJ2-2; TRBD1 aligns across 8 bases. V lost 4 bases, J lost 6 bases, and 5 bases stayed unmatched. Germline V gene sequence: CDR1 SGDLS, CDR2 YYNGEE. This CDR3 comprises 14 residues.

This clone was detected only once. The rearrangement joins TRBV6-6 to TRBJ1-2, with 12 bases lining up with TRBD1. V trimming: 0 bases; J trimming: 8 bases; junction bases outside the gene matches: 4. The CDR3 extends over 15 amino acids. Germline V gene lookup returns CDR1 MNHNY and CDR2 SVGAGI (reference sequence). DNA for the CDR3: TGTGCCAGCAGTTACTCGGGGACAGGGGGCCAGGGCTACACCTTC. Translation: CASSYSGTGGQGYTF.

The chain carries TRBV21-1 and TRBJ1-4; the table names TRBD1, a call not compared with the DNA. TRBV21-1 constitutes a pseudogene. The CDR3 sequence is 19 residues long. CDR3 loop: CASSKGIKGGLLYGEKLFF. In DNA form, the CDR3 reads TGTGCCAGCAGCAAAGGCATTAAAGGGGGCCTCCTCTATGGGGAAAAACTGTTTTTT.

The chain is built from TRBV11-2 and TRBJ1-1; unclear D gene. V lost 1 base, J lost 5 bases, and 11 bases lay in between. Germline lookup yields CDR1 SGHAT and CDR2 FQNNGV. CDR3 length: 14 amino acids. CDR3 coding DNA: TGTGCCAGCAGCTTAGGCGGCCTGATAACTGAAGCTTTCTTT. This encodes CASSLGGLITEAFF.

The chain is built from TRBV10-3 and TRBJ1-1; 7 positions agree with TRBD1. The germline V gene encodes CDR1 ENHRY and CDR2 SYGVKD. The trim removed 11 bases at V and 2 bases at J, leaving 8 bases unmatched. This CDR3 has 13 residues. The CDR3 bases are TGTGCCGTATCCGGGACAGTTAACACTGAAGCTTTCTTT. Its protein is CAVSGTVNTEAFF.

J is TRBJ1-3 and V is TRBV6-1; 8 bases fit TRBD1. Trimming cost V 4 bases and J 0 bases; bases outside gene matches: 8. CDR1 is MNHNS and CDR2 is SASEGT in the germline V gene. The CDR3 totals 17 residues. The DNA of the CDR3 is TGTGCCAGCAGTGCCCGGGACAGGCATTACTCTGGAAACACCATATATTTT. It specifies CASSARDRHYSGNTIYF.

J is TRBJ1-2 and V is TRBV5-6; D remains unclear. The germline CDR1 and CDR2 sequences are SGHDT and YYEEEE. V gave up 3 bases and J gave up 3 bases, with 6 bases separating them. CDR3 length: 12 residues. CDR3 coding DNA: TGTGCCAGCAGCTCGACATACTATGGCTACACCTTC. This gives the protein CASSSTYYGYTF.

This chain connects TRBV6-6 to TRBJ2-7; TRBD2 matches 9 bases. Trimming cost V 5 bases and J 5 bases; bases outside gene matches: 16. Looked up from germline, CDR1 is MNHNY and CDR2 is SVGAGI (reference sequence). The CDR3 length is 17 residues. The CDR3 region has the DNA TGTGCCAGCAGTCACCCCTTAGGGCTAGCGGGGAAGGACGAGCAGTACTTC. Translating gives CASSHPLGLAGKDEQYF.

V and J are TRBV9 and TRBJ2-1; a possible D gene is TRBD1 (6 bases). Germline loops: CDR1 SGDLS, CDR2 YYNGEE. CDR3 length equals 16 residues. V was pared by 2 bases and J by 2 bases, with 14 bases between. The CDR3 DNA reads TGTGCCAGCAGCGTCCACAGGGAGTCCCCCTACAATGAGCAGTTCTTC. Encoded protein: CASSVHRESPYNEQFF.

The chain uses TRBV11-2 and TRBJ1-1, with D possibly being TRBD1 (5 bases). V lost 6 bases to trimming and J lost 1 base, with 12 bases between them. The CDR3 covers 14 residues. The germline CDR1 and CDR2 sequences are SGHAT and FQNNGV. CDR3 region: CASRPNQGNTEAFF. The DNA for the CDR3 is TGTGCCAGCAGACCCAACCAGGGGAACACTGAAGCTTTCTTT.

The V call is TRBV6-5, the J call TRBJ1-6; 9 nucleotides align to TRBD1. This CDR3 comprises 15 residues. Per the germline V gene, CDR1 is MNHEY and CDR2 is SVGAGI. Trimming took 3 bases from V and 10 from J; bases not matched to a gene: 7. The CDR3 loop reads CASSYLGQGFSPLHF. CDR3 nucleotide sequence: TGTGCCAGCAGTTATTTGGGACAGGGTTTCTCACCCCTCCACTTT.

V usage is TRBV11-3 and J usage is TRBJ2-4, with D perhaps matching TRBD2 (6 bases). The ends were cut back, 4 bases at V and 4 bases at J, with 8 bases in the middle. Germline V lookup: CDR1 SGHNT, CDR2 YENEEA. This CDR3 comprises 13 residues. CDR3 nucleotide sequence: TGTGCCAGCAGCTCACGGGAGAAAAACATTCAGTACTTC. Protein: CASSSREKNIQYF.

The V gene is TRBV25-1, the J gene TRBJ2-3; 9 bases match TRBD2. CDR3 size: 15 residues. With 8 bases clipped from V and 6 bases from J, the junction kept 12 bases outside the gene matches. Looked up from germline, CDR1 is MGHDK and CDR2 is SYGVNS. CDR3 loop: CASAGAAGGTDTQYF. The CDR3 DNA reads as TGTGCCAGCGCCGGGGCAGCGGGAGGAACCGATACGCAGTATTTT. Full variable domain (rest looked up from reference TRBV25-1 and TRBJ2-3): EADIYQTPRYLVIGTGKKITLECSQTMGHDKMYWYQQDPGMELHLIHYSYGVNSTEKGDLSSESTVSRIRTEHFPLTLESARPSHTSQYLCASAGAAGGTDTQYFGPGTRLTVL.

This clone showed up just a few times. This chain's CDR3 is CASSYEGVREGPQHF. The CDR3 DNA sequence: TGTGCCAGCAGTTACGAGGGGGTCCGCGAGGGGCCCCAGCATTTT. The chain joins TRBV28 to TRBJ1-5; TRBD1 might be the D (6 bases). The germline V gene encodes CDR1 MDHEN and CDR2 SYDVKM. The CDR3 is made up of 15 amino acids. The V and J ends lost 4 bases and 9 bases respectively, with 19 bases between them.

This chain joins TRBV25-1 and TRBJ2-7; TRBD1 is a possible D gene (6 bases). Germline loops: CDR1 MGHDK, CDR2 SYGVNS. V lost 3 bases, J lost 0 bases, and 9 bases lay in between. The length of the CDR3 is 14 residues. CDR3 amino acids: CASSDKDSSYEQYF. The CDR3 nucleotides read TGTGCCAGCAGTGACAAGGACAGCTCCTACGAGCAGTACTTC.

The chain uses TRBV5-6 and TRBJ2-7; D is perhaps TRBD1 (5 bases). The CDR3 is 13 residues long. In germline, CDR1 is SGHDT, CDR2 YYEEEE. With 5 bases removed from V and 3 bases from J, the gap between germline ends came to 12 bases. CDR3 sequence reads: CASSSGYDYEQYF. DNA for the CDR3: TGTGCCAGCAGTTCAGGGTATGACTACGAGCAGTACTTC.

J is TRBJ2-2 and V is TRBV5-1, with 7 bases aligning to TRBD2. This CDR3 spans 15 amino acids. V shed 2 bases and J 4 bases; nucleotides not matched to a gene: 5. Germline V gene data show CDR1 as SGHRS and CDR2 as YFSETQ. CDR3 protein: CASSFRGRSTGELFF. In nucleotides, the CDR3 is TGCGCCAGCAGCTTTCGCGGGAGATCCACCGGGGAGCTGTTTTTT.

The gene calls are TRBV7-2 and TRBJ2-3; D possibly corresponds to TRBD2 (6 bases). Germline V gene sequence: CDR1 SGHTA, CDR2 FQGNSA. V was trimmed by 4 bases and J by 0 bases, leaving 11 bases between them. The CDR3 loop spans 15 amino acids. The DNA of the CDR3 is TGTGCCAGCAGCTCGGCTAGCGCCAGCACAGATACGCAGTATTTT. It yields the protein CASSSASASTDTQYF.

For the CDR3, the DNA is TGTGCCAGCAGCTTAGCCCGAACGAGGAGGACTGAAGCTTTCTTT. Amino acids: CASSLARTRRTEAFF. The gene calls are TRBV7-9 and TRBJ1-1; D is uncertain. CDR3 size: 15 residues. CDR1 is SEHNR, CDR2 FQNEAQ, per germline (reference sequence). Trimming removed 0 bases from V and 5 bases from J, with 13 bases in between.

The V call is TRBV13, the J call TRBJ2-5, with 7 positions matching TRBD2. The CDR3 sequence is 16 residues long. Germline-derived CDR1 and CDR2 are PRHDT and FYEKMQ (reference sequence). The trim removed 5 bases at V and 0 bases at J, leaving 9 bases unmatched. The CDR3 DNA sequence: TGTGCCAGCAGCCCCTGGGGTAGCGGGTACCAAGAGACCCAGTACTTC. Encoded protein: CASSPWGSGYQETQYF.

The V call is TRBV5-4, the J call TRBJ2-1, with TRBD2 identical over 8 bases. Losses at the gene ends were 0 bases for V and 8 bases for J; bases not matched to a gene: 4. The CDR3 loop spans 14 amino acids. Germline CDR1 is SGHNT and CDR2 is YYREEE (reference sequence). CDR3 coding DNA: TGTGCCAGCAGCTTGGCTCTAGCGGGCGATGAGCAGTTCTTC. Its protein product is CASSLALAGDEQFF. The whole variable domain, remainder taken from reference TRBV5-4 and TRBJ2-1, is ETGVTQSPTHLIKTRGQQVTLRCSSQSGHNTVSWYQQALGQGPQFIFQYYREEENGRGNFPPRFSGLQFPNYSSELNVNALELDDSALYLCASSLALAGDEQFFGPGTRLTVL.

The rearrangement joins TRBV25-1 to TRBJ1-4; 10 nucleotides line up with TRBD1. Per germline, CDR1 MGHDK and CDR2 SYGVNS. The CDR3 has 17 amino acids. V shed 6 bases and J 6 bases; nucleotides not matched to a gene: 13. For the CDR3, the DNA is TGTGCCAGCAGCACATTTAAGACCGGGACAGGGGATGAAAAACTGTTTTTT. This codes for CASSTFKTGTGDEKLFF.

The V and J genes are TRBV21-1 and TRBJ2-7; the table assigns TRBD2, which was not confirmed against the DNA. TRBV21-1 has pseudogene status. This CDR3 is 16 amino acids long. CDR3 in amino acids: CASSMELAGGTYEQYF. CDR3 coding DNA: TGTGCCAGCAGCATGGAACTAGCGGGAGGAACCTACGAGCAGTACTTC.

The chain employs TRBV9 and TRBJ1-2; no reliable D call. The CDR3 covers 14 residues. V was trimmed by 4 bases and J by 6 bases, leaving 16 bases between them. Germline V gene lookup returns CDR1 SGDLS and CDR2 YYNGEE. The CDR3 coding sequence is TGTGCCAGCAGCCCTATTGAGGGCCGGAATGGCTACACCTTC. Translation: CASSPIEGRNGYTF.

The rearrangement uses TRBV3-1 (or the pseudogene TRBV3-2) and TRBJ2-2; a weak D match, TRBD2 (5 bases). V gave up 4 bases and J gave up 1 base, with 10 bases separating them. Germline values: CDR1 LGHDT, CDR2 YNNKEL (reference sequence). The CDR3 totals 15 residues. The DNA for the CDR3 is TGTGCCAGCAGCCCGCCTAGCCAGAACACCGGGGAGCTGTTTTTT. This codes for CASSPPSQNTGELFF.

The gene calls are TRBV28 and TRBJ2-3, with 7 positions matching TRBD2. The CDR3 spans 21 residues. The germline V gene encodes CDR1 MDHEN and CDR2 SYDVKM. With V trimmed by 4 bases and J by 2 bases, 24 bases remained unmatched. The DNA of the CDR3 is TGTGCCAGCAGTTACCTCCGGACTGAATATCGACTAGCCCCTGACACAGATACGCAGTATTTT. Protein sequence: CASSYLRTEYRLAPDTDTQYF.

This clone was counted once. This rearrangement joins TRBV28 to TRBJ1-5, with D possibly matching TRBD1 (5 bases). Germline V gene data show CDR1 as MDHEN and CDR2 as SYDVKM. The CDR3 is made up of 14 amino acids. V shed 7 bases and J shed 3 bases, with 13 bases lying between them. The CDR3 reads CASTWGGFNQPQHF. The CDR3 DNA reads TGTGCCAGCACCTGGGGGGGGTTCAATCAGCCCCAGCATTTT.

A remark on this clone: A read error may produce the germline difference seen at one junction end. The V and J genes are TRBV29-1 and TRBJ2-1, with 16 nucleotides matching TRBD2. Per germline, CDR1 SQVTM and CDR2 ANQGSEA. The CDR3 extends over 15 amino acids. The CDR3 bases are TGCAGCGTCGAAGGGACTAGCGGGAGGGGGAATGAGCAGTTCTTC. Translated: CSVEGTSGRGNEQFF.

The genes are TRBV5-1 and TRBJ1-3, with D maybe TRBD1 (6 bases). The CDR3 loop spans 14 amino acids. CDR1 is SGHRS and CDR2 is YFSETQ in the germline V gene. V lost 4 bases to trimming and J lost 4 bases, with 12 bases between them. The CDR3 spells CASSPDSRGNTIYF. CDR3 sequence (DNA): TGCGCCAGCAGCCCGGACAGTCGGGGAAACACCATATATTTT.